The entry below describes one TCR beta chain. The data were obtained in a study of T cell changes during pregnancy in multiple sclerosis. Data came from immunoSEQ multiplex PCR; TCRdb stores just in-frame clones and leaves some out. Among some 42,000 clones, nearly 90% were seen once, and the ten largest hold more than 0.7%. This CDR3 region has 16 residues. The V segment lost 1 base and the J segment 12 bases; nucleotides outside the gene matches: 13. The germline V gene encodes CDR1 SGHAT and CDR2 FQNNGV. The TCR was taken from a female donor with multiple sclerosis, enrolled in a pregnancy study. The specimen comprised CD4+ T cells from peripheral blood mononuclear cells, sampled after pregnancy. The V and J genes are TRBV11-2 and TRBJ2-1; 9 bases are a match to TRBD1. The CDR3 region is CASSLVVVQGATVQFF. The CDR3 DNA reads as TGTGCCAGCAGCTTAGTCGTTGTACAGGGGGCGACAGTGCAGTTCTTC.